Listed here are 26 T cell receptor beta chains from one sample, sequenced in a study of blood T cell repertoires in COVID-19 (dated by TCRdb to 2018 to 2020). Receptor amplification or capture employed the immunoSEQ multiplex PCR assay. TCRdb holds this immuneACCESS table with in-frame rearrangements only. Some clones are missing; in checked studies, unresolved V genes explain under half, and the rest has no known cause. The sample table contains 130,000 or so clones; only one count was recorded for 88% of them. Over 9% of the sample belongs to the ten largest clones. Sequenced: peripheral blood. The receptors come from a man aged 50-59 years with acute or convalescent COVID-19.

V gene TRBV20-1 combines with J gene TRBJ1-6; D is unresolved. In germline, CDR1 is DFQATT, CDR2 SNEGSKA (reference sequence). Trimming shortened V by 3 bases and J by 7 bases, and 7 bases separated the two germline ends. The CDR3 consists of 12 residues. CDR3 in DNA: TGCAGTGCTAGTATCGTCAATTCACCCCTCCACTTT. This codes for CSASIVNSPLHF.

CDR3 coding DNA: TGCGCCAGCAGCGCCGGGACTAGCGGGGGGGCGACTGGCACAGATACGCAGTATTTT. Its translation is CASSAGTSGGATGTDTQYF. The chain is built from TRBV5-1 and TRBJ2-3; 16 bases fit TRBD2. Germline V gene lookup returns CDR1 SGHRS and CDR2 YFSETQ. Trimming took 4 bases from V and 1 from J; bases not matched to a gene: 9. The CDR3 is made up of 19 amino acids.

The chain has TRBV2 and TRBJ1-4; no definite D call. In germline, CDR1 is SNHLY, CDR2 FYNNEI. The CDR3 runs to 13 residues. V lost 10 bases to trimming and J lost 8 bases, with 17 bases between them. As DNA, the CDR3 is TGTGCCACCCTCGCGAGCACCGCAGAAAAACTGTTTTTT. Translating gives CATLASTAEKLFF.

This clone showed up just once. The J gene is TRBJ1-1, the V gene TRBV5-1; D possibly corresponds to TRBD1 (5 bases). Germline CDR1 and CDR2: SGHRS and YFSETQ. Trimming pared 1 base from V and 4 bases from J, leaving 11 bases between. The CDR3 spans 14 residues. The CDR3 reads CASSLSAGLTEAFF. CDR3 DNA sequence: TGCGCCAGCAGCTTGTCGGCAGGGCTCACTGAAGCTTTCTTT.

The rearrangement links TRBV29-1 to TRBJ1-2; 8 bases align to TRBD1. The germline CDR1 and CDR2 sequences are SQVTM and ANQGSEA. This CDR3 spans 13 amino acids. The ends lost 4 bases at V and 8 bases at J; junction bases unmatched: 9. CDR3: CSVGGDRPGGYTF. The CDR3 coding sequence is TGCAGCGTTGGTGGGGACAGGCCAGGGGGCTACACCTTC.

This rearrangement joins TRBV7-8 to TRBJ1-2; possible D gene TRBD1, 5 bases. The CDR3 is 13 amino acids. CDR1 and CDR2 (germline): SGHVS, FQNEAQ. The ends were cut back, 2 bases at V and 9 bases at J, with 13 bases in the middle. The CDR3 DNA reads TGTGCCAGCAGCTTACGGCAGGGCGTGCGCTACACCTTC. Translated: CASSLRQGVRYTF.

This clone is a singleton in its sample. The rearrangement uses TRBV28 and TRBJ1-4; D is ambiguous. The length of the CDR3 is 13 residues. With 4 bases removed from V and 0 bases from J, the gap between germline ends came to 3 bases. Germline-derived CDR1 and CDR2 are MDHEN and SYDVKM. The CDR3 sequence is CASSSPTNEKLFF. The CDR3 DNA sequence: TGTGCCAGCAGTTCTCCAACTAATGAAAAACTGTTTTTT. The full variable domain, in which reference TRBV28 and TRBJ1-4 provide the parts outside the CDR3, is DVKVTQSSRYLVKRTGEKVFLECVQDMDHENMFWYRQDPGLGLRLIYFSYDVKMKEKGDIPEGYSVSREKKERFSLILESASTNQTSMYLCASSSPTNEKLFFGSGTQLSVL.

The sample holds one count of this clone. V is TRBV7-2 and J is TRBJ1-1, with a weak D call TRBD1 (5 bases). The V and J ends lost 2 bases and 11 bases respectively, with 18 bases between them. The CDR3 runs 14 residues. CDR1 and CDR2 (germline): SGHTA, FQGNSA. CDR3 sequence: CASSLIGVVEGAFF. As DNA, the CDR3 is TGTGCCAGCAGCTTAATTGGGGTTGTGGAGGGGGCTTTCTTT.

The chain recombines TRBV10-3 with TRBJ1-5, with no clear D. The CDR3 spans 13 residues. V was clipped by 2 bases and J by 11 bases, with 13 bases between them. Germline loops: CDR1 ENHRY, CDR2 SYGVKD. This CDR3 reads CAISETIEGAQHF. The CDR3 DNA sequence: TGTGCCATCAGTGAGACGATAGAGGGAGCCCAGCATTTT.

CDR3 residues: CAIRDDRPRPAFF. CDR3 sequence (DNA): TGTGCCATCAGGGACGACAGGCCTCGACCAGCTTTCTTT. The V gene is TRBV10-3, the J gene TRBJ1-1; D might be TRBD1 (6 bases). Germline V CDR1 and CDR2: ENHRY, SYGVKD. This CDR3 has 13 residues. Trimming left V 6 bases short and J 10 bases short, with 18 bases between.

The chain uses TRBV5-1 and TRBJ1-2; 7 bases align to TRBD1. Per the germline V gene, CDR1 is SGHRS and CDR2 is YFSETQ. V dropped 4 bases and J dropped 4; count of bases not matched to a gene: 10. The CDR3 consists of 15 residues. CDR3 region: CASSRGTERSYGYTF. CDR3 DNA sequence: TGCGCCAGCAGCAGAGGGACAGAAAGAAGCTATGGCTACACCTTC.

The chain recombines TRBV5-4 with TRBJ2-7; D remains unclear. CDR3 size: 13 residues. Germline V lookup: CDR1 SGHNT, CDR2 YYREEE (reference sequence). V shed 3 bases and J shed 2 bases, with 9 bases lying between them. The CDR3, as DNA: TGTGCCAGCAGCTCCCCCCAAACCTACGAGCAGTACTTC. Its protein is CASSSPQTYEQYF.

The rearrangement joins TRBV5-6 to TRBJ2-7; D gene ambiguous. In germline, CDR1 is SGHDT, CDR2 YYEEEE. The CDR3 runs to 12 residues. Trimming left V 3 bases short and J 3 bases short, with 7 bases between. The CDR3 protein is CASSSGGYEQYF. CDR3 DNA sequence: TGTGCCAGCAGCTCGGGTGGCTACGAGCAGTACTTC. Full variable domain (remainder filled in from reference TRBV5-6 and TRBJ2-7): DAGVTQSPTHLIKTRGQQVTLRCSPKSGHDTVSWYQQALGQGPQFIFQYYEEEERQRGNFPDRFSGHQFPNYSSELNVNALLLGDSALYLCASSSGGYEQYFGPGTRLTVT.

The rearrangement links TRBV15 to TRBJ2-1, with unresolved D. The length of the CDR3 is 15 residues. The ends were cut back, 0 bases at V and 0 bases at J, with 6 bases in the middle. Looked up from germline, CDR1 is LNHNV and CDR2 is YYDKDF (reference sequence). CDR3: CATSRDRNSYNEQFF. The CDR3 DNA sequence: TGTGCCACCAGCAGAGACAGAAACTCCTACAATGAGCAGTTCTTC.

The genes are TRBV19 and TRBJ1-2; 9 bases are shared with TRBD1. Germline values: CDR1 LNHDA, CDR2 SQIVND (reference sequence). V dropped 5 bases and J dropped 4; count of bases not matched to a gene: 8. The CDR3 length is 15 residues. CDR3 DNA: TGTGCCAGTAGTGCAATACAGGGGGCTGGCTATGGCTACACCTTC. Protein: CASSAIQGAGYGYTF.

The genes are TRBV19 and TRBJ2-1; the D gene is possibly TRBD1 (5 bases). The CDR3 length is 15 residues. The ends were cut back, 7 bases at V and 7 bases at J, with 20 bases in the middle. CDR1 is LNHDA, CDR2 SQIVND, per germline (reference sequence). CDR3 in amino acids: CASTARRGRVNEQFF. The CDR3 nucleotides are TGTGCCAGTACGGCGAGAAGGGGTAGGGTTAATGAGCAGTTCTTC.

The J gene is TRBJ1-2, the V gene TRBV2, with a possible D match to TRBD1 (6 bases). Per the germline V gene, CDR1 is SNHLY and CDR2 is FYNNEI. V lost 5 bases to trimming and J lost 4 bases, with 17 bases between them. The CDR3 is 15 amino acids. The CDR3 nucleotides read TGTGCCAGCAGTCCGCGGGGGGCGCAGAGCTATGGCTACACCTTC. Translation gives CASSPRGAQSYGYTF.

Turning to this clone: Different DNA sequences within this sample yield the same CDR3. The genes are TRBV12-3 or TRBV12-4 and TRBJ1-5; perhaps TRBD1 as D (5 bases). The V end lost 3 bases, the J end lost 4 bases, and 7 bases lay between the germline ends. The CDR3 is 13 residues long. In DNA form, the CDR3 reads TGTGCCAGCAGTTTGGCAGGGAATCAGCCCCAGCATTTT. Protein sequence: CASSLAGNQPQHF.

This clone has only one observation. The CDR3 nucleotides read TGTGCCAGCAGCTTGTCAATGAGGCAGCCCCAGCATTTT. It translates to CASSLSMRQPQHF. This sequence joins TRBV7-2 and TRBJ1-5; D gene ambiguous. Trimming stripped 3 bases from V and 7 bases from J, with 10 bases between. The CDR3 is made up of 13 amino acids. Looked up from germline, CDR1 is SGHTA and CDR2 is FQGNSA.

The sample holds one count of this clone. The rearrangement links TRBV27 to TRBJ2-5; 8 bases are shared with TRBD2. Germline V gene data show CDR1 as MNHEY and CDR2 as SMNVEV (reference sequence). The J segment lost 5 bases and the V segment lost 5 bases, leaving 13 bases of the junction unmatched. The CDR3 consists of 16 residues. The CDR3, as DNA: TGTGCCAGCAGTACCCATTCGGGGGGGGGCCGGGAGACCCAGTACTTC. It yields the protein CASSTHSGGGRETQYF.

The J gene is TRBJ1-3, the V gene TRBV11-3, with D perhaps TRBD1 (5 bases). The germline CDR1 and CDR2 sequences are SGHNT and YENEEA. With 6 bases removed from V and 0 bases from J, the gap between germline ends came to 9 bases. The CDR3 is 14 amino acids. For the CDR3, the DNA is TGTGCCAGCAGGACAGTGCTCTCTGGAAACACCATATATTTT. Its translation is CASRTVLSGNTIYF.

The chain is built from TRBV5-1 and TRBJ2-2; TRBD1 matches 7 bases. V shed 2 bases, J shed 3 bases, and the junction held 4 bases outside the gene matches. This CDR3 region has 15 residues. Germline V lookup: CDR1 SGHRS, CDR2 YFSETQ. CDR3 protein: CASSFGQADTGELFF. CDR3 in DNA: TGCGCCAGCAGCTTCGGACAGGCTGACACCGGGGAGCTGTTTTTT.

This clone is a singleton in its sample. The V gene is TRBV11-2, the J gene TRBJ1-1; TRBD1 matches at 8 bases. There are 15 residues in the CDR3. With 4 bases clipped from V and 4 bases from J, the junction kept 8 bases outside the gene matches. Germline assignment: CDR1 SGHAT and CDR2 FQNNGV. The CDR3 reads CASSSPLQGGTEAFF. In DNA form, the CDR3 reads TGTGCCAGCAGCTCCCCCCTACAGGGGGGCACTGAAGCTTTCTTT.

This chain connects TRBV2 to TRBJ1-4, with TRBD1 matching 9 bases. Losses at the gene ends were 5 bases for V and 10 bases for J; bases not matched to a gene: 8. The CDR3 is made up of 14 amino acids. Germline loops: CDR1 SNHLY, CDR2 FYNNEI. Here the CDR3 reads CASSTDRGDRKLFF. CDR3 nucleotide sequence: TGTGCCAGCAGTACGGACAGGGGTGATCGAAAACTGTTTTTT. The complete variable domain, with remaining parts taken from reference TRBV2 and TRBJ1-4, reads EPEVTQTPSHQVTQMGQEVILRCVPISNHLYFYWYRQILGQKVEFLVSFYNNEISEKSEIFDDQFSVERPDGSNFTLKIRSTKLEDSAMYFCASSTDRGDRKLFFGSGTQLSVL.

The chain carries TRBV5-1 and TRBJ2-1; 15 bases line up with TRBD2. V was clipped by 0 bases and J by 10 bases; unmatched bases: 5. CDR3 size: 16 residues. Germline assignment: CDR1 SGHRS and CDR2 YFSETQ. The DNA of the CDR3 is TGCGCCAGCAGCTTGGATCTGGGACTAGCGGGAGGCGAGCAGTTCTTC. Encoded protein: CASSLDLGLAGGEQFF.

This chain connects TRBV13 to TRBJ2-3; 7 bases line up with TRBD1. This CDR3 is 16 amino acids long. V lost 5 bases and J lost 2; bases outside the gene matches: 10. Germline V gives CDR1 PRHDT, CDR2 FYEKMQ (reference sequence). The CDR3 here is CASSHRQGLFTDTQYF. For the CDR3, the DNA is TGTGCCAGCAGCCATCGACAGGGCCTTTTCACAGATACGCAGTATTTT.